These 25 T cell receptor beta chains share one sample of origin, sequenced in a study of shared T cell receptors in the human thymus. Sequenced by immunoSEQ multiplex PCR; TCRdb stores in-frame clones only, minus some. The sample comprises 500,000 to 750,000 clones, 88% of which are singletons, and 0.0095% to 0.011% rests with the top ten. These data are also associated with another study on human thymus T cells.

The sample comprised thymocytes. The receptors here all came from a boy younger than two with a congenital heart defect.

This clone has more than one count but fewer than ten. The rearrangement uses TRBV4-3 and TRBJ2-5; 9 bases line up with TRBD2. Germline-derived CDR1 and CDR2 are LGHNA and YSLEER. The trim removed 2 bases at V and 5 bases at J, leaving 9 bases unmatched. The CDR3 has 16 residues. CDR3 coding DNA: TGCGCCAGCAGCCAAACCGCGGGGGGGGTAGGGGAGACCCAGTACTTC. It encodes CASSQTAGGVGETQYF.

This sequence joins TRBV4-3 and TRBJ1-5; TRBD1 is a possible D gene (5 bases). The germline V gene has CDR1 LGHNA and CDR2 YSLEER. Trimming shortened V by 0 bases and J by 4 bases, and 10 bases separated the two germline ends. The CDR3 is 15 amino acids. The CDR3 region is CASSQDPQGNQPQHF. The CDR3, as DNA: TGCGCCAGCAGCCAAGATCCCCAGGGTAATCAGCCCCAGCATTTT.

The chain is built from TRBV2 and TRBJ1-3; TRBD1 is a possible D gene (6 bases). The length of the CDR3 is 14 residues. Trimming removed 8 bases from V and 0 bases from J, with 11 bases in between. Germline values: CDR1 SNHLY, CDR2 FYNNEI. CDR3 loop: CASVDRLSGNTIYF. In DNA, the CDR3 is TGTGCCAGCGTAGACAGGCTCTCTGGAAACACCATATATTTT.

This clone has only one observation. This sequence joins TRBV29-1 and TRBJ2-2; D is possibly TRBD2 (6 bases). CDR1 is SQVTM and CDR2 is ANQGSEA in the germline V gene. The V end lost 4 bases, the J end lost 3 bases, and 12 bases lay between the germline ends. The CDR3 totals 14 residues. CDR3 nucleotide sequence: TGCAGCGTTGCGGTGAGGGAGGACACCGGGGAGCTGTTTTTT. It codes for CSVAVREDTGELFF.

The chain recombines TRBV11-2 with TRBJ1-2; 10 bases fit TRBD1. CDR3 length: 14 residues. Germline assignment: CDR1 SGHAT and CDR2 FQNNGV. With 2 bases clipped from V and 7 bases from J, the junction kept 4 bases outside the gene matches. This chain's CDR3 is CASSLWTGGRGYTF. DNA for the CDR3: TGTGCCAGCAGCTTATGGACAGGGGGACGTGGCTACACCTTC.

The rearrangement uses TRBV9 and TRBJ1-1, with 9 positions matching TRBD1. Germline CDR1 and CDR2: SGDLS and YYNGEE. The V gene end was trimmed by 3 bases and the J gene end by 4 bases; junction bases not matched to a gene: 4. CDR3 length equals 14 residues. The CDR3 nucleotides read TGTGCCAGCAGCGGGGGACAGGGAGGCACTGAAGCTTTCTTT. Translation gives CASSGGQGGTEAFF.

V usage is TRBV7-2 and J usage is TRBJ2-7, with 10 positions matching TRBD1. The germline V gene has CDR1 SGHTA and CDR2 FQGNSA. The CDR3 totals 15 residues. V dropped 4 bases and J dropped 5; count of bases not matched to a gene: 8. The CDR3 DNA follows: TGTGCCAGCAGCTCCATGGGACAGGGGTCGAACGAGCAGTACTTC. Residues: CASSSMGQGSNEQYF.

The V and J genes are TRBV7-9 and TRBJ2-4, with 9 bases that match TRBD2. From germline, CDR1 is SEHNR and CDR2 FQNEAQ (reference sequence). Trimming took 1 base from V and 8 from J; bases not matched to a gene: 12. The CDR3 runs to 17 residues. The CDR3 sequence: CASSLGSIAGEEDIQYF. The CDR3 region has the DNA TGTGCCAGCAGCTTAGGTTCGATAGCGGGAGAGGAAGACATTCAGTACTTC. Together with reference TRBV7-9 and TRBJ2-4, the CDR3 gives the full variable domain: DTGVSQNPRHKITKRGQNVTFRCDPISEHNRLYWYRQTLGQGPEFLTYFQNEAQLEKSRLLSDRFSAERPKGSFSTLEIQRTEQGDSAMYLCASSLGSIAGEEDIQYFGAGTRLSVL.

The chain recombines TRBV9 with TRBJ2-3; 9 nucleotides line up with TRBD2. The CDR3 length is 15 residues. J lost 0 bases, V lost 3 bases, and 2 bases had no gene match. In germline, CDR1 is SGDLS, CDR2 YYNGEE. The CDR3 protein is CASSAGTSSTDTQYF. The CDR3 DNA sequence: TGTGCCAGCAGCGCGGGGACTAGCAGCACAGATACGCAGTATTTT. The variable domain in full, with the rest retrieved from reference TRBV9 and TRBJ2-3, is DSGVTQTPKHLITATGQRVTLRCSPRSGDLSVYWYQQSLDQGLQFLIQYYNGEERAKGNILERFSAQQFPDLHSELNLSSLELGDSALYFCASSAGTSSTDTQYFGPGTRLTVL.

The chain joins TRBV4-1 to TRBJ2-2; 11 nucleotides match TRBD1. The length of the CDR3 is 15 residues. V lost 3 bases, J lost 4 bases, and 1 base stayed unmatched. Germline CDR1 MGHRA, CDR2 YSYEKL. The CDR3 DNA follows: TGCGCCAGCAGCCAGGGGACAGGGGGCACCGGGGAGCTGTTTTTT. Its translation: CASSQGTGGTGELFF.

This rearrangement joins TRBV2 to TRBJ2-7; D is ambiguous. The CDR3 length is 14 residues. Deletions cut 4 bases from V and 0 bases from J, with 10 bases between. Germline V lookup: CDR1 SNHLY, CDR2 FYNNEI. Written as DNA, the CDR3 is TGTGCCAGCAGTGCCTCCCCGAGCTCCTACGAGCAGTACTTC. It is translated as CASSASPSSYEQYF.

This clone has only one observation. The V and J genes are TRBV29-1 and TRBJ2-5; possibly TRBD2 for D (6 bases). The germline V gene encodes CDR1 SQVTM and CDR2 ANQGSEA. This CDR3 has 13 residues. The CDR3 DNA reads as TGCAGTGCCTGGGGGGTGCGGAAAGAGACCCAGTACTTC. Protein sequence: CSAWGVRKETQYF.

J is TRBJ2-7 and V is TRBV5-4; 9 bases fit TRBD1. CDR1 SGHNT and CDR2 YYREEE come from the germline V gene (reference sequence). Trimming removed 2 bases from V and 1 base from J; junction bases left unmatched: 1. The CDR3 totals 14 residues. CDR3 bases: TGTGCCAGCAGCTTCGGGACAGGGTCCTACGAGCAGTACTTC. It translates to CASSFGTGSYEQYF. Based on the CDR3 plus reference TRBV5-4 and TRBJ2-7, the full variable domain is ETGVTQSPTHLIKTRGQQVTLRCSSQSGHNTVSWYQQALGQGPQFIFQYYREEENGRGNFPPRFSGLQFPNYSSELNVNALELDDSALYLCASSFGTGSYEQYFGPGTRLTVT.

The chain carries TRBV27 and TRBJ2-3, with D tentatively TRBD1 (6 bases). The ends were cut back, 8 bases at V and 4 bases at J, with 13 bases in the middle. Germline V lookup: CDR1 MNHEY, CDR2 SMNVEV (reference sequence). The CDR3 runs 13 residues. CDR3: CASGTREADTQYF. CDR3 DNA sequence: TGTGCCAGCGGGACACGAGAGGCAGATACGCAGTATTTT.

The J gene is TRBJ2-7, the V gene TRBV27; D not certain. Trimming took 4 bases from V and 4 from J, leaving 11 bases between them. The CDR3 runs 13 residues. Germline loops: CDR1 MNHEY, CDR2 SMNVEV (reference sequence). CDR3 bases: TGTGCCAGCAGTTACGGTAAATGTTACGAGCAGTACTTC. Its translation is CASSYGKCYEQYF.

The chain carries TRBV4-1 and TRBJ2-5, with 12 bases fitting TRBD2. The CDR3 extends over 18 amino acids. CDR1 and CDR2 from the germline V gene are MGHRA and YSYEKL. With 2 bases clipped from V and 3 bases from J, the junction kept 10 bases outside the gene matches. The CDR3 protein is CASSQIATSGRTKETQYF. The CDR3 DNA sequence: TGCGCCAGCAGCCAAATAGCGACTAGCGGGAGAACAAAAGAGACCCAGTACTTC.

This sequence joins TRBV27 and TRBJ2-7, with 10 bases fitting TRBD2. V trimming: 7 bases; J trimming: 3 bases; junction bases outside the gene matches: 15. CDR1 is MNHEY and CDR2 is SMNVEV in the germline V gene (reference sequence). CDR3 length: 17 residues. CDR3 coding DNA: TGTGCCAGCAAAGGAGCTAGCGGGAGAAGAGGGAACTACGAGCAGTACTTC. Translating gives CASKGASGRRGNYEQYF.

This rearrangement joins TRBV2 to TRBJ2-7; 12 nucleotides agree with TRBD1. Germline CDR1 is SNHLY and CDR2 is FYNNEI. With 7 bases clipped from V and 5 bases from J, the junction kept 3 bases outside the gene matches. The length of the CDR3 is 13 residues. CDR3 nucleotide sequence: TGTGCCAGCACCGGGACAGGGGGCGACGAGCAGTACTTC. Translating gives CASTGTGGDEQYF.

The rearrangement uses TRBV12-2 and TRBJ2-5; the listed D gene, TRBD2, was not tested against the DNA. TRBV12-2 corresponds to a pseudogene. CDR3 size: 16 residues. As DNA, the CDR3 is TGTGCAAGTCGCCACCAGACTAGCCTAGGGCAAGAGACCCAGTACTTC. This translates into CASRHQTSLGQETQYF.

The chain carries TRBV4-3 and TRBJ2-1; perhaps TRBD2 as D (6 bases). From germline, CDR1 is LGHNA and CDR2 YSLEER. Trimming left V 0 bases short and J 8 bases short, with 26 bases between. This CDR3 is 19 amino acids long. CDR3 protein: CASSQELVGGKGSGDEQFF. Here the CDR3 DNA reads TGCGCCAGCAGCCAAGAATTAGTCGGCGGGAAAGGATCGGGCGATGAGCAGTTCTTC.

The chain links TRBV7-8 to TRBJ2-5, with 9 bases fitting TRBD2. This CDR3 region has 19 residues. The V segment lost 1 base and the J segment 2 bases; nucleotides outside the gene matches: 14. In germline, CDR1 is SGHVS, CDR2 FQNEAQ. CDR3: CASSLGSTQREDQQETQYF. The DNA of the CDR3 is TGTGCCAGCAGCTTAGGATCGACTCAGCGGGAGGACCAACAAGAGACCCAGTACTTC.

The chain links TRBV10-3 to TRBJ2-1; 13 bases are a match to TRBD2. Losses at the gene ends were 1 base for V and 7 bases for J; bases not matched to a gene: 1. The CDR3 consists of 15 residues. CDR1 is ENHRY and CDR2 is SYGVKD in the germline V gene. CDR3 sequence: CAISEWTSGRNEQFF. CDR3 DNA: TGTGCCATCAGTGAGTGGACTAGCGGGAGAAATGAGCAGTTCTTC.

This chain uses TRBV18 with TRBJ2-3; D gene unclear. V lost 3 bases to trimming and J lost 0 bases, with 16 bases between them. Germline-derived CDR1 and CDR2 are KGHSH and LQKENI. The CDR3 runs to 17 residues. The DNA of the CDR3 is TGTGCCAGCTCACCCTTAAATCCGGGTCTGAGCACAGATACGCAGTATTTT. As protein: CASSPLNPGLSTDTQYF.

V usage is TRBV18 and J usage is TRBJ1-4; 7 nucleotides match TRBD1. V lost 3 bases to trimming and J lost 0 bases; unmatched junction nucleotides: 10. The CDR3 runs to 18 residues. Germline loops: CDR1 KGHSH, CDR2 LQKENI. The CDR3 DNA sequence: TGTGCCAGCTCACCCGGACAGGAGAATGACGCAACTAATGAAAAACTGTTTTTT. Translating gives CASSPGQENDATNEKLFF.

The V and J genes are TRBV2 and TRBJ2-7; 13 bases fit TRBD2. Germline assignment: CDR1 SNHLY and CDR2 FYNNEI. This CDR3 has 16 residues. V was pared by 6 bases and J by 3 bases, with 8 bases of the junction left unmatched. The CDR3 loop reads CASRTPGLAGNYEQYF. The CDR3 region has the DNA TGTGCCAGCAGGACGCCGGGACTAGCGGGGAACTACGAGCAGTACTTC. The variable domain in full, completed from reference TRBV2 and TRBJ2-7, reads EPEVTQTPSHQVTQMGQEVILRCVPISNHLYFYWYRQILGQKVEFLVSFYNNEISEKSEIFDDQFSVERPDGSNFTLKIRSTKLEDSAMYFCASRTPGLAGNYEQYFGPGTRLTVT.